The 25 T cell receptor beta chains below were found in one sample sequenced in a study of PD-L1 blockade in urothelial cancer. Method: immunoSEQ multiplex PCR; TCRdb's copy keeps in-frame clones and lacks some. Here the sample spans some 50,000 clones, roughly 87% being singletons. Time point of the sample: pretreatment peripheral blood. The source material was PBMCs, sampled around atezolizumab (anti-PD-L1) treatment. These receptors originate from a woman aged 60-70 years with urothelial cancer.

The V gene is TRBV6-5, the J gene TRBJ1-5; 9 positions agree with TRBD1. The ends lost 5 bases at V and 7 bases at J; junction bases unmatched: 9. There are 15 residues in the CDR3. Germline CDR1 MNHEY, CDR2 SVGAGI. CDR3 protein: CASSPGTGTGQPQHF. CDR3 in DNA: TGTGCCAGCAGTCCCGGGACAGGGACCGGCCAGCCCCAGCATTTT.

The V and J genes are TRBV18 and TRBJ2-1; D uncertain. Trimming removed 6 bases from V and 0 bases from J, with 15 bases in between. From germline, CDR1 is KGHSH and CDR2 LQKENI. The CDR3 contains 16 residues. This CDR3 reads CASSPTLPSSYNEQFF. For the CDR3, the DNA is TGTGCCAGCTCCCCTACCCTACCGAGCTCCTACAATGAGCAGTTCTTC. Complete variable domain (other parts from reference TRBV18 and TRBJ2-1): NAGVMQNPRHLVRRRGQEARLRCSPMKGHSHVYWYRQLPEEGLKFMVYLQKENIIDESGMPKERFSAEFPKEGPSILRIQQVVRGDSAAYFCASSPTLPSSYNEQFFGPGTRLTVL.

V usage is TRBV9 and J usage is TRBJ2-7, with D possibly matching TRBD2 (6 bases). The CDR3 has 15 amino acids. Germline V gives CDR1 SGDLS, CDR2 YYNGEE. With 4 bases removed from V and 0 bases from J, the gap between germline ends came to 14 bases. CDR3: CASSPAGSTSYEQYF. The CDR3 bases are TGTGCCAGCAGCCCAGCGGGCAGCACCTCCTACGAGCAGTACTTC. Combining the CDR3 with reference TRBV9 and TRBJ2-7 gives the whole variable domain DSGVTQTPKHLITATGQRVTLRCSPRSGDLSVYWYQQSLDQGLQFLIQYYNGEERAKGNILERFSAQQFPDLHSELNLSSLELGDSALYFCASSPAGSTSYEQYFGPGTRLTVT.

V is TRBV2 and J is TRBJ2-7; TRBD1 matches at 8 bases. This CDR3 spans 13 amino acids. J was trimmed by 5 bases and V by 7 bases; bases with no gene match: 7. Germline V lookup: CDR1 SNHLY, CDR2 FYNNEI. The CDR3 reads CASTRTGNHEQYF. The DNA of the CDR3 is TGTGCCAGCACCCGGACAGGGAACCACGAGCAGTACTTC.

The rearrangement uses TRBV11-3 and TRBJ2-1; TRBD1 agrees at 7 bases. CDR3 size: 14 residues. The germline CDR1 and CDR2 sequences are SGHNT and YENEEA. Trimming at V came to 5 bases and at J to 8 bases, leaving 9 bases not matched to a gene. This CDR3 reads CASSAGQVAHEQFF. CDR3 nucleotide sequence: TGTGCCAGCAGCGCCGGACAGGTAGCTCATGAGCAGTTCTTC.

This chain links TRBV6-1 with TRBJ2-5; D perhaps matches TRBD2 (5 bases). The germline V and J ends were trimmed by 8 bases and 1 base, with 11 bases remaining between them. The CDR3 length is 13 residues. Germline V lookup: CDR1 MNHNS, CDR2 SASEGT. Here the CDR3 reads CASQSGVQETQYF. In nucleotides, the CDR3 is TGTGCCAGCCAATCCGGGGTCCAAGAGACCCAGTACTTC.

The V and J genes are TRBV7-6 and TRBJ2-2; possible D gene TRBD2, 6 bases. Trimming cost V 2 bases and J 1 base, with 8 bases left between them. Germline CDR1 is SGHVS and CDR2 is FNYEAQ. The CDR3 is 15 amino acids. The CDR3 bases are TGTGCCAGCAGCTTAAGGGACTTGAACACCGGGGAGCTGTTTTTT. Translation gives CASSLRDLNTGELFF.

The V call is TRBV10-3, the J call TRBJ1-1; D perhaps matches TRBD1 (6 bases). The CDR3 sequence is 16 residues long. Germline CDR1 is ENHRY and CDR2 is SYGVKD. The ends were cut back, 3 bases at V and 1 base at J, with 15 bases in the middle. CDR3 sequence: CAISERSGHQNTEAFF. In DNA form, the CDR3 reads TGTGCCATCAGTGAAAGATCGGGACACCAGAACACTGAAGCTTTCTTT.

The V gene is TRBV25-1, the J gene TRBJ2-5; 12 bases agree with TRBD1. With V trimmed by 1 base and J by 7 bases, 1 base remained unmatched. The germline gives CDR1 MGHDK, CDR2 SYGVNS. The CDR3 is 14 amino acids. The CDR3 here is CASSELGQGATQYF. The CDR3 DNA follows: TGTGCCAGCAGTGAATTGGGACAGGGGGCGACCCAGTACTTC.

The V and J genes are TRBV25-1 and TRBJ1-1, with 8 nucleotides matching TRBD1. The J segment lost 3 bases and the V segment lost 2 bases, leaving 5 bases of the junction unmatched. This CDR3 spans 15 amino acids. CDR1 and CDR2 (germline): MGHDK, SYGVNS. Written as DNA, the CDR3 is TGTGCCAGCAGTGAACAGGGGGCGCGAGACACTGAAGCTTTCTTT. Translated, it gives CASSEQGARDTEAFF.

The chain uses TRBV19 and TRBJ1-3, with 7 bases aligning to TRBD1. CDR3 length equals 15 residues. The germline V gene encodes CDR1 LNHDA and CDR2 SQIVND (reference sequence). With 1 base clipped from V and 2 bases from J, the junction kept 2 bases outside the gene matches. The CDR3 sequence: CASSIVDRTGNTIYF. CDR3 bases: TGTGCCAGTAGTATAGTGGACAGGACTGGAAACACCATATATTTT.

This chain connects TRBV11-3 to TRBJ2-4, with 7 bases that match TRBD1. Germline V lookup: CDR1 SGHNT, CDR2 YENEEA. The CDR3 sequence is 15 residues long. J lost 5 bases, V lost 4 bases, and 8 bases had no gene match. The CDR3 DNA follows: TGTGCCAGCAGCTCCACAGGGGTTGGCCAAAACATTCAGTACTTC. Translation gives CASSSTGVGQNIQYF.

V is TRBV28 and J is TRBJ1-2, with D maybe TRBD1 (5 bases). CDR1 is MDHEN and CDR2 is SYDVKM in the germline V gene. The V end was cut by 9 bases, the J end by 1 base, with 18 bases between. The CDR3 consists of 15 residues. The CDR3 nucleotides are TGTGCCAGTAGACTCGAACCCCAGGGTAACTATGGCTACACCTTC. Amino acids: CASRLEPQGNYGYTF.

The chain couples TRBV18 to TRBJ1-1; unclear D gene. V was shortened by 3 bases and J by 0 bases, with 5 bases between the two germline ends. The CDR3 is 13 amino acids. The germline gives CDR1 KGHSH, CDR2 LQKENI. CDR3 DNA sequence: TGTGCCAGCTCACCTACGGTGAACACTGAAGCTTTCTTT. It specifies CASSPTVNTEAFF.

The J gene is TRBJ1-2, the V gene TRBV19; 9 bases align to TRBD1. Germline CDR1 LNHDA, CDR2 SQIVND (reference sequence). The V segment lost 3 bases and the J segment 3 bases; nucleotides outside the gene matches: 2. CDR3 size: 14 residues. CDR3 coding DNA: TGTGCCAGTAGTATCGACAGGGGGGACTATGGCTACACCTTC. Encoded protein: CASSIDRGDYGYTF.

About this clone: The junction departs from the called germline gene at one end, perhaps through a read error. The rearrangement joins TRBV7-8 to TRBJ2-1; the D gene is possibly TRBD2 (5 bases). Per the germline V gene, CDR1 is SGHVS and CDR2 is FQNEAQ. The CDR3 has 16 residues. CDR3 sequence: CASSPRRAVPYDEQFF. The CDR3 DNA follows: TGTGCCAGCAGCCCCCGGCGGGCAGTCCCCTACGATGAGCAGTTCTTC.

This rearrangement joins TRBV9 to TRBJ2-3; the match to TRBD2 covers 13 bases. The CDR3 is 17 amino acids. V shed 4 bases, J shed 4 bases, and the junction held 9 bases outside the gene matches. Germline assignment: CDR1 SGDLS and CDR2 YYNGEE. The CDR3 spells CASSSRLAGGLADTQYF. The DNA for the CDR3 is TGTGCCAGCAGCTCCCGACTAGCGGGGGGCCTCGCAGATACGCAGTATTTT.

This clone was recorded only once. V usage is TRBV4-3 and J usage is TRBJ2-6; D not resolved. Deletions cut 2 bases from V and 4 bases from J, with 6 bases between. The CDR3 runs to 14 residues. CDR1 LGHNA and CDR2 YSLEER come from the germline V gene. In DNA, the CDR3 is TGCGCCAGCAGCCAATCCAGAGGGGCCAACGTCCTGACTTTC. Translating it yields CASSQSRGANVLTF.

The chain has TRBV5-3 and TRBJ2-1, with TRBD2 matching 9 bases. TRBV5-3 falls under the ORF class, with uncertain function. The CDR3 is 14 amino acids. CDR3 nucleotides: TGTCCCACACTAGGGGCTAGCGGGAAAAATGAGCAGTTCTTC. Translation: CPTLGASGKNEQFF.

The gene calls are TRBV25-1 and TRBJ2-5, with D maybe TRBD2 (6 bases). Trimming removed 1 base at V and 2 bases at J, with 11 bases between. Germline CDR1 reads MGHDK; CDR2 reads SYGVNS. CDR3 length: 15 amino acids. The CDR3 loop is CASSELGRQQETQYF. In nucleotides, the CDR3 is TGTGCCAGCAGTGAATTGGGGAGGCAGCAAGAGACCCAGTACTTC.

The chain recombines TRBV11-1 with TRBJ1-1; possible D gene TRBD1, 6 bases. The CDR3 runs 15 residues. The V end lost 5 bases, the J end lost 0 bases, and 13 bases lay between the germline ends. Germline V gene sequence: CDR1 SGHAT, CDR2 FQDESV (reference sequence). CDR3 region: CASSQIDRLNTEAFF. CDR3 DNA sequence: TGTGCCAGCAGCCAAATCGACAGGTTGAACACTGAAGCTTTCTTT.

The chain has TRBV19 and TRBJ1-2; maybe TRBD1 (6 bases). The V gene lost 0 bases and the J gene lost 4 bases, with 18 bases spanning the gap. The CDR3 loop spans 17 amino acids. Germline V CDR1 and CDR2: LNHDA, SQIVND (reference sequence). The CDR3 region is CASSIDEGGTGGYGYTF. Written as DNA, the CDR3 is TGTGCCAGTAGTATAGATGAAGGGGGAACTGGCGGCTATGGCTACACCTTC. The entire variable domain, with the rest obtained from reference TRBV19 and TRBJ1-2, is as follows: DGGITQSPKYLFRKEGQNVTLSCEQNLNHDAMYWYRQDPGQGLRLIYYSQIVNDFQKGDIAEGYSVSREKKESFPLTVTSAQKNPTAFYLCASSIDEGGTGGYGYTFGSGTRLTVV.

This chain uses TRBV7-8 with TRBJ2-7; D is perhaps TRBD2 (5 bases). Between the trimmed V and J ends, which lost 3 bases and 6 bases, there was a span of 9 bases. Germline CDR1 and CDR2: SGHVS and FQNEAQ. This CDR3 has 12 amino acids. The CDR3 sequence is CASSFSGSEQYF. In DNA, the CDR3 is TGTGCCAGCAGCTTTTCGGGGAGCGAGCAGTACTTC.

This CDR3 is CASRSGTGGLRGTGELFF. The CDR3, as DNA: TGTGCCAGCAGATCGGGGACAGGGGGCCTACGAGGCACCGGGGAGCTGTTTTTT. This rearrangement joins TRBV7-9 to TRBJ2-2; TRBD1 aligns across 12 bases. Germline-derived CDR1 and CDR2 are SEHNR and FQNEAQ (reference sequence). The CDR3 length is 18 residues. V lost 6 bases to trimming and J lost 4 bases; unmatched junction nucleotides: 12. The complete variable domain, with remaining parts taken from reference TRBV7-9 and TRBJ2-2, reads DTGVSQNPRHKITKRGQNVTFRCDPISEHNRLYWYRQTLGQGPEFLTYFQNEAQLEKSRLLSDRFSAERPKGSFSTLEIQRTEQGDSAMYLCASRSGTGGLRGTGELFFGEGSRLTVL.

The chain carries TRBV9 and TRBJ2-2; no clear D. Germline CDR1 reads SGDLS; CDR2 reads YYNGEE. The CDR3 spans 13 residues. Trimming shortened V by 4 bases and J by 4 bases, and 8 bases separated the two germline ends. CDR3 in DNA: TGTGCCAGCAGCTCCCTTAGCACCGGGGAGCTGTTTTTT. This encodes CASSSLSTGELFF.